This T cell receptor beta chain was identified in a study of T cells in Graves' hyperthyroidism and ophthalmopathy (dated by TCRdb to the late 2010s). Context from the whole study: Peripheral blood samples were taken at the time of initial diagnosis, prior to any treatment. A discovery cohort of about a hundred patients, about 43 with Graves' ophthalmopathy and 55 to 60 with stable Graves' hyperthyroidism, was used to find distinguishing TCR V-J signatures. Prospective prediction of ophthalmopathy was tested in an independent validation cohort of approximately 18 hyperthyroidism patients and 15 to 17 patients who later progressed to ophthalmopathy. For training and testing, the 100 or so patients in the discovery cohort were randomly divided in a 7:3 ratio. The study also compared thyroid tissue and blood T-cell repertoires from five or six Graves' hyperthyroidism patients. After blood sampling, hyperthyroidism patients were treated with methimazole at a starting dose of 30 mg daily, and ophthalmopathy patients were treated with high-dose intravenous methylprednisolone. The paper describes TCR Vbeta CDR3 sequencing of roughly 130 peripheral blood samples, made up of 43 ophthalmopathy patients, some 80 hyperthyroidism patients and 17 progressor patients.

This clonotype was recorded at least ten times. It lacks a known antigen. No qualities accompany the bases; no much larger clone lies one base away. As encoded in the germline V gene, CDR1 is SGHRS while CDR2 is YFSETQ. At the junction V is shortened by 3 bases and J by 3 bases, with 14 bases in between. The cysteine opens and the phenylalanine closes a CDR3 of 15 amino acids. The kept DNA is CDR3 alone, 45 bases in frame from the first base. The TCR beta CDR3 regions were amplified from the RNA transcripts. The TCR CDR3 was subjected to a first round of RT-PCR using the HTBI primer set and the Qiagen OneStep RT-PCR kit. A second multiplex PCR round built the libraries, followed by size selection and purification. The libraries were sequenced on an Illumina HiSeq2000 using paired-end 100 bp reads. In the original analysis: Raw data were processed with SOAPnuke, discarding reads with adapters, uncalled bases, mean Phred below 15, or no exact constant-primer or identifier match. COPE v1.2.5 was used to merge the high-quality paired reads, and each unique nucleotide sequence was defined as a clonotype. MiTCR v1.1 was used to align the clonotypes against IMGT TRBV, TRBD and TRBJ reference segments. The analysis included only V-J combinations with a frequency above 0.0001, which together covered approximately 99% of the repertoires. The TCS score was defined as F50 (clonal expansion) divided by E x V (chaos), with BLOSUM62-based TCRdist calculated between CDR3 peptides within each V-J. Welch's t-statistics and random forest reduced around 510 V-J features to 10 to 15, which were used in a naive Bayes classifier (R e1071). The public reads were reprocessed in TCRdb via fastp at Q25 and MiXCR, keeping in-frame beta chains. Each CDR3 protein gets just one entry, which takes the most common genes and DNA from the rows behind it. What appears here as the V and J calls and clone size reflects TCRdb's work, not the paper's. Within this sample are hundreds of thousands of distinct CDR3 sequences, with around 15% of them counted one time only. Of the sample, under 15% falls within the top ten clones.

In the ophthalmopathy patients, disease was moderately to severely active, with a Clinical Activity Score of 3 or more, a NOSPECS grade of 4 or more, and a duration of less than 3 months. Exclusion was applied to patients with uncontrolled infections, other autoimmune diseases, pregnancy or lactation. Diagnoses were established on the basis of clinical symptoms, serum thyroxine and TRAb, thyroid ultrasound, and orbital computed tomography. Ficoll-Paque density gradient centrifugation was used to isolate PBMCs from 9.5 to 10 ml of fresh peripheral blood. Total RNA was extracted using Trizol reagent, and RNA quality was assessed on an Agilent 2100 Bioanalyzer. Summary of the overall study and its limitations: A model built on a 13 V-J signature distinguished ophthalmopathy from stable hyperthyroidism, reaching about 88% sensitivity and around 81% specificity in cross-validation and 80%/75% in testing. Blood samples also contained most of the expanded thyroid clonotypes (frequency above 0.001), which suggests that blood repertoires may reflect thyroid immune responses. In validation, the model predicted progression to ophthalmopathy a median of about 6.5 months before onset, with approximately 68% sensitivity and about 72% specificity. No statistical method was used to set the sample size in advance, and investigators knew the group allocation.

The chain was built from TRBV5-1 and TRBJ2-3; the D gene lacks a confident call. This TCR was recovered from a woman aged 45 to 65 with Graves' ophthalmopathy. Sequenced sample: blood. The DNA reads TGCGCCAGCAGCTACCCGTCCGGACCTACAGATACGCAGTATTTT. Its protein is CASSYPSGPTDTQYF.